This T cell receptor (beta chain) was recorded in a study of metastatic and nonmetastatic thyroid tumors. V lost 4 bases and J lost 7, with 10 bases in between. The CDR3 spans 13 residues. The germline CDR1 and CDR2 sequences are SNHLY and FYNNEI. This clone was seen a few times. Among the patients, none had received any treatment before thyroid surgery. TCRdb redid the clone calls on the PCR reads using MiXCR. The table lists some 23,000 clones, approximately 20% of them singletons. The sequenced sample consisted of blood. This TCR was recovered from a female donor with papillary thyroid cancer or a benign thyroid nodule (not recorded which). Some clones in this sample may be carry-over from other donors' samples. The chain recombines TRBV2 with TRBJ1-4; D not resolved. As DNA, the CDR3 is TGTGCCAGCAGTGCAAGTGGGCGTGAAAAACTGTTTTTT. Translation gives CASSASGREKLFF. Full variable domain (missing parts from reference TRBV2 and TRBJ1-4): EPEVTQTPSHQVTQMGQEVILRCVPISNHLYFYWYRQILGQKVEFLVSFYNNEISEKSEIFDDQFSVERPDGSNFTLKIRSTKLEDSAMYFCASSASGREKLFFGSGTQLSVL.